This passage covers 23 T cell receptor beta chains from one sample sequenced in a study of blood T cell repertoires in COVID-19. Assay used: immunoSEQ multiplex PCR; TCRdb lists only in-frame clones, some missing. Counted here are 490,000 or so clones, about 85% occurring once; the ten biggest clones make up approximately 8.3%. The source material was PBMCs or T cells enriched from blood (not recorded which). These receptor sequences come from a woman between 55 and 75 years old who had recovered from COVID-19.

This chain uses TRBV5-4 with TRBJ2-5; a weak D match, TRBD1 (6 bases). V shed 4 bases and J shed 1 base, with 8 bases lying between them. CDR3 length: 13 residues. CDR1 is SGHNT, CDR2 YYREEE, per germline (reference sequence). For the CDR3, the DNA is TGTGCCAGCAGCACCAGGGGCCAAGAGACCCAGTACTTC. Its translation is CASSTRGQETQYF. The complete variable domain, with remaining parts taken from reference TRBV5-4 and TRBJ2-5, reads ETGVTQSPTHLIKTRGQQVTLRCSSQSGHNTVSWYQQALGQGPQFIFQYYREEENGRGNFPPRFSGLQFPNYSSELNVNALELDDSALYLCASSTRGQETQYFGPGTRLLVL.

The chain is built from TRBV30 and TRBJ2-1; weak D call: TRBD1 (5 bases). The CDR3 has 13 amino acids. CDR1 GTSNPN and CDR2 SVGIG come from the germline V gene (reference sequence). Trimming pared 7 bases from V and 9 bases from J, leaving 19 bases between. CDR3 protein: CAFNGANLGEQFF. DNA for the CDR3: TGTGCCTTTAATGGGGCTAATCTCGGTGAGCAGTTCTTC.

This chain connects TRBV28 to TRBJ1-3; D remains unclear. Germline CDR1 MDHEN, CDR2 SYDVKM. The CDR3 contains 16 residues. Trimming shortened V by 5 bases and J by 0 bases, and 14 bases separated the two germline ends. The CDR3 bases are TGTGCCAGCAGTCCTTACTATCGGGTCTCTGGAAACACCATATATTTT. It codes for CASSPYYRVSGNTIYF.

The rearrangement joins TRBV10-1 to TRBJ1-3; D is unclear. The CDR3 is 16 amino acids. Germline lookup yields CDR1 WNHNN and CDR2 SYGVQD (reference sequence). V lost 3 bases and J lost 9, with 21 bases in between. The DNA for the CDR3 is TGCGCCAGCAGTGAATACGCCTGGACGGCTAGCGGCACCATATATTTT. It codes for CASSEYAWTASGTIYF.

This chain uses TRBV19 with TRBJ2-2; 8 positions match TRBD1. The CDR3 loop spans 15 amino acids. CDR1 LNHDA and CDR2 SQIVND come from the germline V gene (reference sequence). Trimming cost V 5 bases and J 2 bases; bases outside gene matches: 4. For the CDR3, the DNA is TGTGCCAGTAGTCCGACAGGGGCTAACACCGGGGAGCTGTTTTTT. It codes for CASSPTGANTGELFF.

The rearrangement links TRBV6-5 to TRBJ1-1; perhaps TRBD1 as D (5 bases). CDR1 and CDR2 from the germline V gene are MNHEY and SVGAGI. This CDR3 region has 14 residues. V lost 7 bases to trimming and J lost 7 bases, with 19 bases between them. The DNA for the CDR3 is TGTGCCAGCACAACCGGGCAGGGAATAAATGAAGCTTTCTTT. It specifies CASTTGQGINEAFF.

CDR3 sequence (DNA): TGTGCCACCAGTGATTACGGGACTACATACACAGATACGCAGTATTTT. It translates to CATSDYGTTYTDTQYF. This chain uses TRBV24-1 with TRBJ2-3; 7 nucleotides agree with TRBD2. Unmatched junction bases numbered 6, after V lost 2 bases and J lost 2 bases. Germline loops: CDR1 KGHDR, CDR2 SFDVKD. The CDR3 spans 16 residues.

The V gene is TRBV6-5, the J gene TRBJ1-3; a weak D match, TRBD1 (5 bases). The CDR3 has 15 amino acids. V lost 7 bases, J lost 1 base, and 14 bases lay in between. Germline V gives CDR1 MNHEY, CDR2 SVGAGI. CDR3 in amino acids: CASTPPAGSGNTIYF. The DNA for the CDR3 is TGTGCCAGCACCCCCCCGGCAGGGTCTGGAAACACCATATATTTT.

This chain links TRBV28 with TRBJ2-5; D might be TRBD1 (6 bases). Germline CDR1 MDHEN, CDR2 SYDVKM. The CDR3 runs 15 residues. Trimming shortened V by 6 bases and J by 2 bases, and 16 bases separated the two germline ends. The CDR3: CASSLSDRLQETQYF. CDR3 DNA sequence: TGTGCCAGCAGCCTGAGTGACAGGTTACAAGAGACCCAGTACTTC. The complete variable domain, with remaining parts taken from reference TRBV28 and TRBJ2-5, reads DVKVTQSSRYLVKRTGEKVFLECVQDMDHENMFWYRQDPGLGLRLIYFSYDVKMKEKGDIPEGYSVSREKKERFSLILESASTNQTSMYLCASSLSDRLQETQYFGPGTRLLVL.

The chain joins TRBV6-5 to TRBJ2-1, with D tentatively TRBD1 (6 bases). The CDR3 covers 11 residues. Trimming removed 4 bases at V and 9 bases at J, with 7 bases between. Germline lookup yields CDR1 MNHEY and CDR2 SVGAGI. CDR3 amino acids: CASSLGGEQFF. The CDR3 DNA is TGTGCCAGCAGTTTAGGGGGTGAGCAGTTCTTC.

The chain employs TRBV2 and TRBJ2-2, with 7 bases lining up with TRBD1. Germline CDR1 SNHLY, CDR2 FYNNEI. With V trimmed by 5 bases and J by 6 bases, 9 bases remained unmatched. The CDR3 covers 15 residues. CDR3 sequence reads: CASSHEGQGAGELFF. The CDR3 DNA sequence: TGTGCCAGCAGTCACGAGGGCCAGGGGGCCGGGGAGCTGTTTTTT.

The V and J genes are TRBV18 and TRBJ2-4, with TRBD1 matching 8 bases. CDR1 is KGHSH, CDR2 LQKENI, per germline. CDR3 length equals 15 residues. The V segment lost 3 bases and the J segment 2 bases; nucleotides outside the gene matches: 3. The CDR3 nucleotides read TGTGCCAGCTCACCGCAGGGGGCCTCCAAAAACATTCAGTACTTC. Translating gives CASSPQGASKNIQYF.

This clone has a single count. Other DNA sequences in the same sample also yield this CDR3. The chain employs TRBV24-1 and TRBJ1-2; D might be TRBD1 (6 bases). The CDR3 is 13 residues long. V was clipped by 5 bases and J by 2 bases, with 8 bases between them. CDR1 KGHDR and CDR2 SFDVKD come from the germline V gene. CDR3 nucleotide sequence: TGTGCCACCAGTGGGGGGCAGAACTATGGCTACACCTTC. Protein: CATSGGQNYGYTF.

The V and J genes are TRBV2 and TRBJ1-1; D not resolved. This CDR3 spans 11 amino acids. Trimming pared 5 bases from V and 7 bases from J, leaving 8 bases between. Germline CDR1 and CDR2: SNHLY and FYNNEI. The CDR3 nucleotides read TGTGCCAGCAGTCAATCAGTTGAAGCTTTCTTT. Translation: CASSQSVEAFF.

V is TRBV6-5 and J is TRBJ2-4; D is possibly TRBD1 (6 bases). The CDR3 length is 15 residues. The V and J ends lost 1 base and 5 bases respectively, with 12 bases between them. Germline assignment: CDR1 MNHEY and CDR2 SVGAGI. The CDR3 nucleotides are TGTGCCAGCAGTTACTACAGGGATAGGGAAAACATTCAGTACTTC. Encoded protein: CASSYYRDRENIQYF.

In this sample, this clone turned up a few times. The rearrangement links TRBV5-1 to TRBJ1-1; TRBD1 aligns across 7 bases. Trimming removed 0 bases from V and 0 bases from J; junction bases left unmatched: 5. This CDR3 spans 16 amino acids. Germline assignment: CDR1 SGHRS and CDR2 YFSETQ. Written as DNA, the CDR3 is TGCGCCAGCAGCTTGGCACAGGGACAGATGAACACTGAAGCTTTCTTT. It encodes CASSLAQGQMNTEAFF.

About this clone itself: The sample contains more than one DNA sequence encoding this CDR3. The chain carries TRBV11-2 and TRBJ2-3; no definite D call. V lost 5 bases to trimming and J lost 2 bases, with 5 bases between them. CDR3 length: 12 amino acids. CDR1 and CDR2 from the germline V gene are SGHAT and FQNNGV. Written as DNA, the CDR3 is TGTGCCAGCAGCCTATCCACAGATACGCAGTATTTT. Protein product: CASSLSTDTQYF.

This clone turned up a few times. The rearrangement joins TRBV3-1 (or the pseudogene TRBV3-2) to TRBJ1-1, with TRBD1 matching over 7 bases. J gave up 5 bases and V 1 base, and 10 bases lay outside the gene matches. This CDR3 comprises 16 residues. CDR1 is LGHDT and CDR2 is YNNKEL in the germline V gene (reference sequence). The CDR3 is CASSQGATGLGTEAFF. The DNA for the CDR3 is TGTGCCAGCAGCCAAGGCGCGACAGGGCTGGGAACTGAAGCTTTCTTT.

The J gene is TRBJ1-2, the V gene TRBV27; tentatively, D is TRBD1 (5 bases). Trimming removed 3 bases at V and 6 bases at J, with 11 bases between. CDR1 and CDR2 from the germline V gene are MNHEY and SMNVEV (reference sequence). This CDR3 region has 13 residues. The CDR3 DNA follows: TGTGCCAGCAGTTTGTCACAGGATCATGGCTACACCTTC. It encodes CASSLSQDHGYTF.

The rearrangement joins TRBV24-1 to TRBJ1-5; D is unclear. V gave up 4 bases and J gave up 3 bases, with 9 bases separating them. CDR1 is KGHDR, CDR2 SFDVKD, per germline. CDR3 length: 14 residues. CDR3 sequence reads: CATSDPGPNQPQHF. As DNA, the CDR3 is TGTGCCACCAGTGACCCTGGGCCCAATCAGCCCCAGCATTTT.

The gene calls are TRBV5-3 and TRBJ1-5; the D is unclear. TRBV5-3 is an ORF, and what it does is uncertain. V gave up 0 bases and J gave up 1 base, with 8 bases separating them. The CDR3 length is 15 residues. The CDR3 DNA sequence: TGTGCCAGAAGCTTGGGGCTCGGGAGCAATCAGCCCCAGCATTTT. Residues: CARSLGLGSNQPQHF.

The CDR3 nucleotides are TGTGCCAGCAGTTTGAAGAGGTCTTACAATCAGCCCCAGCATTTT. As protein: CASSLKRSYNQPQHF. The chain uses TRBV6-9 and TRBJ1-5; D not resolved. V was shortened by 4 bases and J by 3 bases, with 13 bases between the two germline ends. The germline V gene has CDR1 MNHGY and CDR2 SVAAGI. The CDR3 extends over 15 amino acids.

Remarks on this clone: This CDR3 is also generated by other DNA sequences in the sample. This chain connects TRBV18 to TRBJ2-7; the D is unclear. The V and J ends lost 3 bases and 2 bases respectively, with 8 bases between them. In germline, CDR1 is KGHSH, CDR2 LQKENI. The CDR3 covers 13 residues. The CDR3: CASSPGTAYEQYF. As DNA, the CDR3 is TGTGCCAGCTCACCGGGCACAGCCTACGAGCAGTACTTC.